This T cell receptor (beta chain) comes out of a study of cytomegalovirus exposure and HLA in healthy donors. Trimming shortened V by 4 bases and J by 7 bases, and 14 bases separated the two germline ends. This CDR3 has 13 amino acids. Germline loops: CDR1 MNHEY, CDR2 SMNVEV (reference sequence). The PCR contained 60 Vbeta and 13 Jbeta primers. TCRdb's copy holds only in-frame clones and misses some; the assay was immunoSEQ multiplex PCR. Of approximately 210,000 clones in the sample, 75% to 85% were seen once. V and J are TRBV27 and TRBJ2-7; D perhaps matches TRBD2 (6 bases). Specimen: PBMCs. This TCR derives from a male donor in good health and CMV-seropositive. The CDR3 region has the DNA TGTGCCAGCAGTTGGTCTAGCGCCTTTGAGCAGTACTTC. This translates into CASSWSSAFEQYF.